Following are 22 T cell receptor beta chains from one sample sequenced in a study of blood T cell repertoires in COVID-19. TCRdb's copy holds only in-frame clones and misses some; the assay was immunoSEQ multiplex PCR. The sample shows 210,000 or so clones, almost 90% of them seen only once. Sequencing input: peripheral blood. The receptors were sampled from a man aged 45 to 65 with acute or convalescent COVID-19.

The chain is built from TRBV9 and TRBJ1-1; the D is unclear. The germline gives CDR1 SGDLS, CDR2 YYNGEE. With 0 bases removed from V and 4 bases from J, the gap between germline ends came to 10 bases. The CDR3 covers 14 residues. The CDR3 DNA is TGTGCCAGCAGCGTAGATTGGGGAGGCACTGAAGCTTTCTTT. Residues: CASSVDWGGTEAFF.

The J gene is TRBJ1-2, the V gene TRBV29-1; 9 positions match TRBD1. This CDR3 spans 14 amino acids. V shed 4 bases, J shed 4 bases, and the junction held 7 bases outside the gene matches. Germline CDR1 reads SQVTM; CDR2 reads ANQGSEA. Here the CDR3 reads CSVGGQGTLYGYTF. The DNA of the CDR3 is TGCAGCGTTGGGGGACAGGGAACACTCTATGGCTACACCTTC.

The genes are TRBV3-1 (or the pseudogene TRBV3-2) and TRBJ1-6; D not certain. V was pared by 1 base and J by 8 bases, with 9 bases between. Germline CDR1 reads LGHDT; CDR2 reads YNNKEL (reference sequence). The CDR3 covers 14 residues. The CDR3: CASSQGHRYSPLHF. CDR3 bases: TGTGCCAGCAGCCAAGGGCACAGATATTCACCCCTCCACTTT.

The J gene is TRBJ2-2, the V gene TRBV18; TRBD1 matches at 8 bases. The CDR3 consists of 17 residues. V lost 2 bases to trimming and J lost 2 bases; unmatched junction nucleotides: 7. Per the germline V gene, CDR1 is KGHSH and CDR2 is LQKENI. In DNA, the CDR3 is TGTGCCAGCTCACCATTTGCCGGACAGGGCAACACCGGGGAGCTGTTTTTT. Translated: CASSPFAGQGNTGELFF.

The chain links TRBV20-1 to TRBJ2-3, with D unclear. Germline CDR1 reads DFQATT; CDR2 reads SNEGSKA (reference sequence). The CDR3 loop spans 11 amino acids. Trimming shortened V by 6 bases and J by 2 bases, and 6 bases separated the two germline ends. This chain's CDR3 is CSAHNTDTQYF. CDR3 DNA sequence: TGCAGTGCCCACAACACAGATACGCAGTATTTT.

Of note for this clone: The limits of the CDR3 on the DNA are not certain, so only TCRdb's listed CDR3 is given. The CDR3 sequence: CASSKRVAGGNTGELFF. This rearrangement joins TRBV21-1 to TRBJ2-2; TRBD2, the D gene given by the table, was not confirmed from the DNA. TRBV21-1 counts as a pseudogene. With termini counted, the CDR3 has 17 amino acids.

The V call is TRBV28, the J call TRBJ1-2; D is perhaps TRBD1 (6 bases). V was trimmed by 6 bases and J by 2 bases, leaving 10 bases between them. The CDR3 has 13 residues. Germline CDR1 is MDHEN and CDR2 is SYDVKM. The CDR3 loop is CASSQDRNYGYTF. The CDR3 region has the DNA TGTGCCAGCAGCCAAGACAGGAACTATGGCTACACCTTC.

The chain uses TRBV28 and TRBJ2-7; TRBD1 might be the D (6 bases). Germline V CDR1 and CDR2: MDHEN, SYDVKM. CDR3 length equals 14 residues. V shed 6 bases and J shed 2 bases, with 14 bases lying between them. The CDR3 region has the DNA TGTGCCAGCAGACGGGGACATCTCGCCTACGAGCAGTACGTC. Protein product: CASRRGHLAYEQYV.

The chain joins TRBV7-9 to TRBJ2-5, with 7 bases matching TRBD2. The V gene's germline CDR1 is SEHNR and CDR2 FQNEAQ (reference sequence). V was pared by 6 bases and J by 5 bases, with 6 bases of the junction left unmatched. The CDR3 spans 13 residues. The CDR3 DNA is TGTGCCAGCAGGACCGGAGCGGGGGAGACCCAGTACTTC. Protein sequence: CASRTGAGETQYF.

This sequence joins TRBV28 and TRBJ2-3; D is unclear. The CDR3 consists of 14 residues. Trimming stripped 1 base from V and 3 bases from J, with 8 bases between. The V gene's germline CDR1 is MDHEN and CDR2 SYDVKM. This CDR3 is CASSLYPGTDTQYF. Here the CDR3 DNA reads TGTGCCAGCAGTTTATATCCGGGTACAGATACGCAGTATTTT.

The chain joins TRBV9 to TRBJ1-4, with 9 bases matching TRBD1. CDR1 and CDR2 from the germline V gene are SGDLS and YYNGEE. The J segment lost 7 bases and the V segment lost 3 bases, leaving 7 bases of the junction unmatched. The CDR3 totals 15 residues. The CDR3 reads CASSAYTGGSEKLFF. Written as DNA, the CDR3 is TGTGCCAGCAGCGCCTACACAGGGGGCAGTGAAAAACTGTTTTTT.

This chain uses TRBV24-1 with TRBJ2-5, with 12 bases matching TRBD2. Trimming cost V 5 bases and J 1 base; bases outside gene matches: 1. Germline CDR1 and CDR2: KGHDR and SFDVKD. This CDR3 contains 15 residues. The CDR3 DNA sequence: TGTGCCACCAGTGGACTAGCGGGGGTCCAAGAGACCCAGTACTTC. This translates into CATSGLAGVQETQYF.

The chain employs TRBV24-1 and TRBJ2-7; 9 bases map to TRBD1. The CDR3 is 13 amino acids. Trimming at V came to 4 bases and at J to 7 bases, leaving 4 bases not matched to a gene. The germline V gene encodes CDR1 KGHDR and CDR2 SFDVKD. The chain's CDR3 is CATSDTDRGEQYF. The CDR3 DNA sequence: TGTGCCACCAGTGACACCGACAGGGGGGAGCAGTACTTC.

This clone has just one count. This rearrangement joins TRBV7-2 to TRBJ2-3; D is perhaps TRBD2 (7 bases). The germline V gene encodes CDR1 SGHTA and CDR2 FQGNSA. Trimming took off 9 bases at V and 1 base at J, with 11 bases between the two ends. The CDR3 sequence is 13 residues long. The CDR3 bases are TGTGCCAGTACCGGGGGGCGCACAGATACGCAGTATTTT. Protein: CASTGGRTDTQYF.

The V gene is TRBV3-1 (or the pseudogene TRBV3-2), the J gene TRBJ2-5; D is unresolved. Germline V gene sequence: CDR1 LGHDT, CDR2 YNNKEL (reference sequence). V was cut by 0 bases and J by 5 bases, with 4 bases left in between. The CDR3 spans 12 residues. As DNA, the CDR3 is TGTGCCAGCAGCCAAGACCGGGAGACCCAGTACTTC. Amino acids: CASSQDRETQYF.

This rearrangement joins TRBV18 to TRBJ2-3, with TRBD2 identical over 12 bases. The CDR3 length is 17 residues. In germline, CDR1 is KGHSH, CDR2 LQKENI. Losses at the gene ends were 0 bases for V and 1 base for J; bases not matched to a gene: 2. The DNA for the CDR3 is TGTGCCAGCTCACCACCGGGACTAGCGGGTGGCACAGATACGCAGTATTTT. Translated: CASSPPGLAGGTDTQYF.

The genes are TRBV28 and TRBJ1-5, with D possibly matching TRBD1 (6 bases). V shed 2 bases and J shed 4 bases, with 12 bases lying between them. The length of the CDR3 is 15 residues. Per germline, CDR1 MDHEN and CDR2 SYDVKM. CDR3 protein: CASSLTGLENQPQHF. The CDR3 region has the DNA TGTGCCAGCAGTTTAACAGGGCTTGAGAATCAGCCCCAGCATTTT.

The chain links TRBV5-6 to TRBJ2-7, with 10 bases that match TRBD1. After removal of 2 bases from V and 1 base from J, the junction contained 3 bases not matched to a gene. The germline V gene has CDR1 SGHDT and CDR2 YYEEEE. This CDR3 has 15 amino acids. CDR3 protein: CASSFGQGESYEQYF. The CDR3 DNA is TGTGCCAGCAGCTTCGGACAGGGGGAATCCTACGAGCAGTACTTC.

Only one count was recorded for this clone. The chain links TRBV7-6 to TRBJ2-3; TRBD2 aligns across 7 bases. Trimming cost V 3 bases and J 0 bases; bases outside gene matches: 6. The CDR3 length is 16 residues. The V gene's germline CDR1 is SGHVS and CDR2 FNYEAQ. CDR3 protein: CASSFSSGLSTDTQYF. The CDR3 nucleotides are TGTGCCAGCAGCTTTTCTAGCGGCCTTAGCACAGATACGCAGTATTTT. Complete variable domain (other parts from reference TRBV7-6 and TRBJ2-3): GAGVSQSPRYKVTKRGQDVALRCDPISGHVSLYWYRQALGQGPEFLTYFNYEAQQDKSGLPNDRFSAERPEGSISTLTIQRTEQRDSAMYRCASSFSSGLSTDTQYFGPGTRLTVL.

The CDR3 nucleotides are TGTGCCAGCAGTTCTCCAGGGGGCCCGGGGGGCTACACCTTC. Protein product: CASSSPGGPGGYTF. This chain links TRBV11-2 with TRBJ1-2; 8 nucleotides match TRBD1. The junction had 11 bases not matched to a gene; V was cut back by 6 bases and J by 8 bases. The CDR3 totals 14 residues. Germline CDR1 and CDR2: SGHAT and FQNNGV.

The V call is TRBV18, the J call TRBJ1-1; no clear D gene. Trimming shortened V by 6 bases and J by 11 bases, and 19 bases separated the two germline ends. Germline values: CDR1 KGHSH, CDR2 LQKENI. The CDR3 sequence is 13 residues long. As DNA, the CDR3 is TGTGCCAGCTCGGGGATGGAGGATGTTTTGGCTTTCTTT. Its protein is CASSGMEDVLAFF.

The chain links TRBV3-1 (or the pseudogene TRBV3-2) to TRBJ1-2; D remains ambiguous. CDR1 and CDR2 from the germline V gene are LGHDT and YNNKEL (reference sequence). This CDR3 has 14 amino acids. Trimming took 0 bases from V and 4 from J, leaving 9 bases between them. This CDR3 is CASSQDAYLYGYTF. The CDR3 bases are TGTGCCAGCAGCCAAGACGCGTATCTCTATGGCTACACCTTC.